This passage covers 7 T cell receptor beta chains from one sample sequenced in a study of patients and donors after allogeneic stem cell transplantation. TCRdb fed the RT-PCR reads into MiXCR, producing one record per CDR3 protein. This sample has roughly 960,000 distinct CDR3 sequences, with roughly 17% found just once. What was sequenced was blood, either unsorted or a sorted T cell fraction (not recorded which). Receptors were obtained from a human donor who was either an allogeneic HSCT recipient or a stem cell or donor lymphocyte infusion donor (not recorded which). It is not recorded whose cells these are; they may come from a transplant donor.

This clonotype was detected only a few times. The chain has TRBV24-1 and TRBJ2-1, with TRBD2 matching over 8 bases. Germline V gene lookup returns CDR1 KGHDR and CDR2 SFDVKD. With V trimmed by 0 bases and J by 7 bases, 4 bases remained unmatched. The CDR3 sequence is 15 residues long. In nucleotides, the CDR3 is TGTGCCACCAGTGATTTGGCTAGCGGGCAGAATGAGCAGTTCTTC. Residues: CATSDLASGQNEQFF.

This clonotype was detected many times. The chain carries TRBV24-1 and TRBJ2-1; TRBD2 agrees at 8 bases. Germline loops: CDR1 KGHDR, CDR2 SFDVKD. The CDR3 runs to 14 residues. After removal of 5 bases from V and 4 bases from J, the junction contained 3 bases not matched to a gene. The CDR3 reads CATSGSGGYNEQFF. The CDR3 nucleotides read TGTGCCACCAGTGGAAGCGGGGGTTACAATGAGCAGTTCTTC.

This chain links TRBV27 with TRBJ1-5; D unresolved. The CDR3 contains 16 residues. V was trimmed by 6 bases and J by 0 bases, leaving 15 bases between them. Germline V CDR1 and CDR2: MNHEY, SMNVEV (reference sequence). In DNA, the CDR3 is TGTGCCAGCAGCCCAAGCGGTTCTTATAGCAATCAGCCCCAGCATTTT. The encoded protein is CASSPSGSYSNQPQHF.

This chain links TRBV30 with TRBJ2-3; D call uncertain. The germline V gene encodes CDR1 GTSNPN and CDR2 SVGIG (reference sequence). Trimming shortened V by 3 bases and J by 0 bases, and 7 bases separated the two germline ends. The CDR3 consists of 13 residues. CDR3 nucleotide sequence: TGTGCCTGGAGGAAACTAAGCACAGATACGCAGTATTTT. Translation: CAWRKLSTDTQYF.

This clonotype has only a few counts. This sequence joins TRBV5-1 and TRBJ2-3, with TRBD2 identical over 8 bases. Germline V gene sequence: CDR1 SGHRS, CDR2 YFSETQ. The CDR3 is 15 residues long. V lost 3 bases, J lost 4 bases, and 7 bases stayed unmatched. For the CDR3, the DNA is TGCGCCAGCAGCTATAGCGGGATTATGGCAGATACGCAGTATTTT. Its protein is CASSYSGIMADTQYF. The whole variable domain, remainder taken from reference TRBV5-1 and TRBJ2-3, is KAGVTQTPRYLIKTRGQQVTLSCSPISGHRSVSWYQQTPGQGLQFLFEYFSETQRNKGNFPGRFSGRQFSNSRSEMNVSTLELGDSALYLCASSYSGIMADTQYFGPGTRLTVL.

V gene TRBV10-3 combines with J gene TRBJ2-7; TRBD2 matches 9 bases. Trimming at V came to 8 bases and at J to 5 bases, leaving 7 bases not matched to a gene. The CDR3 has 13 residues. In germline, CDR1 is ENHRY, CDR2 SYGVKD. CDR3 loop: CAILSGRSNEQYF. As DNA, the CDR3 is TGTGCCATCCTTAGCGGGAGAAGCAACGAGCAGTACTTC.

At least ten counts were recorded for this clonotype. The junction departs from germline at one end; a sequencing error may be responsible. The CDR3 loop reads CASSHYTEAFF. Here the CDR3 DNA reads TGTGCCAGCAGTCATTACACTGAAGCTTTCTTT. The rearrangement joins TRBV4-1 to TRBJ1-1; D remains unclear. This CDR3 comprises 11 residues. Germline-derived CDR1 and CDR2 are MGHRA and YSYEKL.